This T cell receptor (beta chain) was obtained from a study of OX40 agonist ivuxolimab in advanced cancers. Sequenced by immunoSEQ multiplex PCR; TCRdb stores in-frame clones only, minus some. The repertoire includes about 55,000 clones, 60% to 80% of them detected once, and 3.5% to 5.5% sits in the top ten. This TCR derives from an adult with an advanced solid tumor such as melanoma, head and neck, liver or kidney cancer. Here the sequenced sample was CD4+ or CD8+ T cells sorted from blood, taken in a trial of the OX40 agonist ivuxolimab.

The CDR3 here is CASSLQGEQYF. Written as DNA, the CDR3 is TGTGCCAGCAGCTTGCAAGGAGAGCAGTACTTC. The V gene is TRBV5-5, the J gene TRBJ2-7; D gene ambiguous. The length of the CDR3 is 11 residues. Germline CDR1 and CDR2: SGHKS and YYEKEE (reference sequence). The V end lost 1 base, the J end lost 7 bases, and 6 bases lay between the germline ends.